This T cell receptor beta chain was profiled in a study of blood T cell repertoires in COVID-19 (TCRdb year 2020). Broadly, across the study: Collaborator samples came from the United States, Italy and Spain and covered acute and convalescent phases of COVID-19. The prospective study material was composed of cDNA or gDNA derived from T cells, B-cell-depleted T cells, or PBMCs. Subjects who had been exposed to COVID-19, were actively infected with it, or had recovered from it provided the deeply sampled blood TCRbeta repertoires that made up the dataset. A freely available public database, intended as a resource for researchers studying the immune response to SARS-CoV-2, is where the repertoires were released. The samples were drawn from two sources: the first 160 participants of the ongoing ImmuneRACE study, and 1,254 subjects contributed by 6 global collaborators. Sample metadata almost always included a de-identified subject ID, COVID-19 status, age in years and sex. HLA class I and class II types, where available, came from metadata supplied by the sample provider rather than from assay-based typing.

The CDR3 has 15 amino acids, counting the end cysteine and phenylalanine. Of the read, only the CDR3 DNA is kept; its 45 bases are in frame from base 1. CDR1 SGHRS and CDR2 YFSETQ were looked up in the germline V gene. At the junction V is shortened by 7 bases and J by 0 bases, with 14 bases in between. For this clone: What this receptor recognizes is not known. No per-base quality is available; no much larger clone lies one base away.

Samples from volunteer blood donors who had recovered from COVID-19 were contributed by a second Seattle source. Collaborating institutions collected whole blood in K2EDTA tubes following their own protocols. For TCRbeta analysis, collaborator samples were shipped as frozen whole blood, as isolated PBMCs, or as DNA extracted from either sample type. Here is what the overall study found, with its caveats: Clinical and demographic metadata were provided uncurated, with the amount varying by source and participant.

TCRbeta CDR3 regions were amplified from genomic DNA using the immunoSEQ Assay, a bias-controlled multiplex PCR. The paper's processing steps were these. The number of nucleated cells in each sample was estimated from the amplification of reference gene primers within the assay. Sequence reads were collapsed and filtered to measure the absolute abundance of every unique TCRbeta CDR3 rearrangement. For each sample, productive Simpson clonality was calculated by taking the square root of Simpson's diversity index across productive rearrangements. TCRdb stores this immuneACCESS table with in-frame sequences only. Part of the clones is absent; in the studies checked, under half of the shortfall reflects unresolved V genes, and no reason is known for the rest. That table supplies the V and J calls and clone size; D and trimming were determined from the DNA. The sample profile shows around 280,000 clones; about nine tenths of them were found once. Jointly, the top ten make up 2% to 2.5% of the sample.

The receptor comes from a woman in her forties or fifties who had recovered from COVID-19. In this chain, TRBV5-1 is recombined with TRBJ2-1; TRBD1 is a possible D gene, resting on 7 matching bases. The material sequenced was peripheral blood. Here the CDR3 is given as CASWVQGGSYNEQFF. The nucleotide sequence is given as TGCGCCAGCTGGGTCCAGGGGGGCTCCTACAATGAGCAGTTCTTC.